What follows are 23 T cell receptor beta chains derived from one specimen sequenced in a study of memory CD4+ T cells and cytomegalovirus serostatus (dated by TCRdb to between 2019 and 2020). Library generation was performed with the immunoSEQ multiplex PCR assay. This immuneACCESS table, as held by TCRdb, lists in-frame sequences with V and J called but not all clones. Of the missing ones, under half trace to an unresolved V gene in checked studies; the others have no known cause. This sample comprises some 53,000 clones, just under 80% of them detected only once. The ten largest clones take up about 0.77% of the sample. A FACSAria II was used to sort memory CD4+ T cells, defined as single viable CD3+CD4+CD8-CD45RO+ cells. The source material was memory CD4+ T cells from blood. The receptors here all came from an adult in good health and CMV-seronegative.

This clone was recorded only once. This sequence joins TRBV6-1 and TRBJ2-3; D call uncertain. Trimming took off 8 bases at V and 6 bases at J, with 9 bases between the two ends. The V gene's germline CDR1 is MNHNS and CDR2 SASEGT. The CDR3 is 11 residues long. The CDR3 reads CASARRDTQYF. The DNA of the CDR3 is TGTGCCAGCGCCCGGCGGGATACGCAGTATTTT.

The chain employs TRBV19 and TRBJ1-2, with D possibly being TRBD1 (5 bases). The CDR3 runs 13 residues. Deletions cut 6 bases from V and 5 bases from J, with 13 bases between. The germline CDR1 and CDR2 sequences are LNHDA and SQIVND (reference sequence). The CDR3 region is CASRGRVLYGYTF. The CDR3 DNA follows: TGTGCCAGTAGGGGCAGGGTGTTATATGGCTACACCTTC.

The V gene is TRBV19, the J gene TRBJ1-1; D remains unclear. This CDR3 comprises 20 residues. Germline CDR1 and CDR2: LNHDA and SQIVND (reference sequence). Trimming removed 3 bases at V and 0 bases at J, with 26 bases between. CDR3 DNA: TGTGCCAGTAGTATCGGGGTCAGAGGGCTGAACGGGGAGGTGAACACTGAAGCTTTCTTT. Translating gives CASSIGVRGLNGEVNTEAFF.

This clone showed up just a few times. This CDR3 reads CASSPLGGAYEQYF. CDR3 sequence (DNA): TGTGCCAGCTCACCTCTCGGGGGAGCCTACGAGCAGTACTTC. The gene calls are TRBV18 and TRBJ2-7; tentative D call: TRBD2 (6 bases). Trimming removed 3 bases at V and 2 bases at J, with 11 bases between. This CDR3 is 14 amino acids long. The germline V gene has CDR1 KGHSH and CDR2 LQKENI.

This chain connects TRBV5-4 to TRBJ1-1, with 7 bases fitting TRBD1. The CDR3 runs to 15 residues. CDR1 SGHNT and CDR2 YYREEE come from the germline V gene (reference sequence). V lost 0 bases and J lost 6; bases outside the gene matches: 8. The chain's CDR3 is CASSLEAGGGAEAFF. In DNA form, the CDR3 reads TGTGCCAGCAGCTTGGAGGCAGGGGGTGGTGCTGAAGCTTTCTTT.

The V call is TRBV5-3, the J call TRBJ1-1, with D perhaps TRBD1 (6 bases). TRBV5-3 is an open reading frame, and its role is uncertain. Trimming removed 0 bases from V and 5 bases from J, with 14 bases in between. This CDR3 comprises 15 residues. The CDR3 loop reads CARSLAQGMVTEAFF. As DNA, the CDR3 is TGTGCCAGAAGCTTGGCTCAGGGGATGGTTACTGAAGCTTTCTTT.

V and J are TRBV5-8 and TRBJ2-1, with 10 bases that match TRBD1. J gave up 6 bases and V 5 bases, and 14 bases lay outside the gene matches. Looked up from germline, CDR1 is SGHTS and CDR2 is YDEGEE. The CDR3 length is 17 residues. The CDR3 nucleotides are TGTGCCAGCAGAAATAGACAGGGGGCGGCGGTGGGCAATGAGCAGTTCTTC. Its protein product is CASRNRQGAAVGNEQFF.

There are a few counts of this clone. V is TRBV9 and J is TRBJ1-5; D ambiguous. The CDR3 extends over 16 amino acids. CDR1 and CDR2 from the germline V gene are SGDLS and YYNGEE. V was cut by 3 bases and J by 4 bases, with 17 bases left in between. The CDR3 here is CASSGRLPILNQPQHF. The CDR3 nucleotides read TGTGCCAGCAGCGGTCGACTGCCAATACTTAATCAGCCCCAGCATTTT.

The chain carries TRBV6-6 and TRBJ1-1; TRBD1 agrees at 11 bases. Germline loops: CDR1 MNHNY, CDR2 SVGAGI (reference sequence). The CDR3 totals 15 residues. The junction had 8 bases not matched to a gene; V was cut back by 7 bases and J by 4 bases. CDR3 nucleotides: TGTGCCAGCATTTCGGGACAGGGGGTCGGCACTGAAGCTTTCTTT. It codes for CASISGQGVGTEAFF.

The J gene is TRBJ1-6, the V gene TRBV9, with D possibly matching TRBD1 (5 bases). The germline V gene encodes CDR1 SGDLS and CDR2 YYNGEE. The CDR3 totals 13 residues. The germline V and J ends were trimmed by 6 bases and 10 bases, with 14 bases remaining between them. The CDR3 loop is CASTERGNSPLHF. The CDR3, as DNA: TGTGCCAGCACCGAGAGGGGAAACTCACCCCTCCACTTT.

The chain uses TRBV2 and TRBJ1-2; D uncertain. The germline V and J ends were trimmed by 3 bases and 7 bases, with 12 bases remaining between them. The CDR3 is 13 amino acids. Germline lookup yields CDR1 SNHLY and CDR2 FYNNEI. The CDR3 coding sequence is TGTGCCAGCAGTGAGGGTTTATTTGGTGGCTACACCTTC. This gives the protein CASSEGLFGGYTF. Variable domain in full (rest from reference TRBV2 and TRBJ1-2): EPEVTQTPSHQVTQMGQEVILRCVPISNHLYFYWYRQILGQKVEFLVSFYNNEISEKSEIFDDQFSVERPDGSNFTLKIRSTKLEDSAMYFCASSEGLFGGYTFGSGTRLTVV.

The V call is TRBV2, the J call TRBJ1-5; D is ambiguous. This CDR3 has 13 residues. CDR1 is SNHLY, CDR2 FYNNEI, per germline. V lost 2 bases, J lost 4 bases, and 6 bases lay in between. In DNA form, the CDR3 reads TGTGCCAGCAGTGAATGGCAGAATCAGCCCCAGCATTTT. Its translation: CASSEWQNQPQHF.

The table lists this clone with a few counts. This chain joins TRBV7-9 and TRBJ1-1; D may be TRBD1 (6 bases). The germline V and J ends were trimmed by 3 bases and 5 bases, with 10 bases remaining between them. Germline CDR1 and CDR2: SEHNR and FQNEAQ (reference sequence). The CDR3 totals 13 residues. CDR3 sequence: CASSFGGKTEAFF. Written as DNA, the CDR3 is TGTGCCAGCAGCTTTGGGGGCAAGACTGAAGCTTTCTTT.

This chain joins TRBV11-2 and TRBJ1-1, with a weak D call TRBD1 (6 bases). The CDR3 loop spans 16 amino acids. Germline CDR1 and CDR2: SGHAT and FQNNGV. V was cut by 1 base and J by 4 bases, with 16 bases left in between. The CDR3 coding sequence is TGTGCCAGCAGCTTAGCCGACACAGGGAGAAGCACTGAAGCTTTCTTT. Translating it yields CASSLADTGRSTEAFF.

In nucleotides, the CDR3 is TGTGCCAGCAGTCCAGGGGTGTCTGGCTACACCTTC. The encoded protein is CASSPGVSGYTF. The chain carries TRBV2 and TRBJ1-2; a weak D match, TRBD1 (6 bases). This CDR3 spans 12 amino acids. Germline-derived CDR1 and CDR2 are SNHLY and FYNNEI. With 5 bases removed from V and 7 bases from J, the gap between germline ends came to 11 bases.

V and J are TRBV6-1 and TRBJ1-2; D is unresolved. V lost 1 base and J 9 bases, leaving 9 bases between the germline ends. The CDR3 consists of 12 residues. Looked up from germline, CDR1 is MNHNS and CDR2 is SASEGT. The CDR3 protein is CASSEDRRSYTF. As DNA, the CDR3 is TGTGCCAGCAGTGAAGACCGGCGCAGCTACACCTTC.

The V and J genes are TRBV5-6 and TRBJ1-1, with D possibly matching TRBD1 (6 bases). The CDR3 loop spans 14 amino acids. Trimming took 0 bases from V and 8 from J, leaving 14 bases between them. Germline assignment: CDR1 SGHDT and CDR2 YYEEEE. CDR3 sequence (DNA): TGTGCCAGCAGCTTGGTGGGACAAACACTCGAAGCTTTCTTT. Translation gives CASSLVGQTLEAFF.

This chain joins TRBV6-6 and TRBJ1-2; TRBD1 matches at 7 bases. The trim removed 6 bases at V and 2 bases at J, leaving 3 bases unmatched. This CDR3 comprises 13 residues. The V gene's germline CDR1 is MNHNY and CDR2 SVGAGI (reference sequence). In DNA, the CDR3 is TGTGCCAGCAGCCCGGACAGGAACTATGGCTACACCTTC. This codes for CASSPDRNYGYTF.

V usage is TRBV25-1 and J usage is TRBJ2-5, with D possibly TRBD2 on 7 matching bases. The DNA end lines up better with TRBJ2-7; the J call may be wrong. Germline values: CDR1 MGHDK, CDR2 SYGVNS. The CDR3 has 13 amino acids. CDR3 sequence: CASSLGGPYEQYF. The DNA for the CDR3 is TGTGCCAGCAGCCTCGGGGGGCCCTACGAGCAGTACTTC.

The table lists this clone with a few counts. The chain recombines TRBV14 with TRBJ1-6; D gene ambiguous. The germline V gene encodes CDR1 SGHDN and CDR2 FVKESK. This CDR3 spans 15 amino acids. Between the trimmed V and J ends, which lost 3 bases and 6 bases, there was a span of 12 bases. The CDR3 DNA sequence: TGTGCCAGCAGCCATGGGGTTCTGGGTAATTCACCCCTCCACTTT. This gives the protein CASSHGVLGNSPLHF. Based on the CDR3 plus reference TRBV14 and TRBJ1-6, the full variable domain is EAGVTQFPSHSVIEKGQTVTLRCDPISGHDNLYWYRRVMGKEIKFLLHFVKESKQDESGMPNNRFLAERTGGTYSTLKVQPAELEDSGVYFCASSHGVLGNSPLHFGNGTRLTVT.

In DNA form, the CDR3 reads TGTGCCAGCCGAACCTCGGGACAACGGCGAAACACCATATATTTT. Amino acid sequence: CASRTSGQRRNTIYF. The chain combines TRBV28 with TRBJ1-3; D perhaps matches TRBD1 (6 bases). This CDR3 comprises 15 residues. Trimming cost V 8 bases and J 5 bases, with 19 bases left between them. The germline CDR1 and CDR2 sequences are MDHEN and SYDVKM.

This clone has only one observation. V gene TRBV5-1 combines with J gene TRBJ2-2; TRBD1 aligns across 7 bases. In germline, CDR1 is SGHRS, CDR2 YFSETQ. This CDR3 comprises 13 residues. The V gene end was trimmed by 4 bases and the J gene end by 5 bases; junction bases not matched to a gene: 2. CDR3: CASSQQGTGELFF. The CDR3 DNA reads TGCGCCAGCAGCCAACAGGGGACCGGGGAGCTGTTTTTT. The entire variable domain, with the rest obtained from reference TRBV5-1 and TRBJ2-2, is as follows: KAGVTQTPRYLIKTRGQQVTLSCSPISGHRSVSWYQQTPGQGLQFLFEYFSETQRNKGNFPGRFSGRQFSNSRSEMNVSTLELGDSALYLCASSQQGTGELFFGEGSRLTVL.

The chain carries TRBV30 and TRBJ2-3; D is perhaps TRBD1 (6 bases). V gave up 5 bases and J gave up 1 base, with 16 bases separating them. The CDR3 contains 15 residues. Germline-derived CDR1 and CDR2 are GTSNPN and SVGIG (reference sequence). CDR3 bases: TGTGCCTGGGTCCCTGGGCGGACAGGCACAGATACGCAGTATTTT. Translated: CAWVPGRTGTDTQYF.